This is a list of T cell receptor beta chains from one sample in a study of radiotherapy plus CTLA-4 blockade in lung cancer. Sequencing used immunoSEQ multiplex PCR; TCRdb keeps in-frame clones, though not all of them. The data show about 51,000 clones, 70% to 80% seen once. Sequencing used peripheral blood, obtained from a patient treated with radiotherapy plus ipilimumab. Receptors originate from a human donor with non-small cell lung cancer who had a complete response to radiotherapy plus ipilimumab. Both conserved end residues are part of each CDR3. A D gene is named only where the DNA matches it firmly. A row's size may be missing; if present it is once, few, many or a size class.

d_call clone_size j_call v_call cdr3_aa cdr3_nt
TRBD2 . TRBJ2-2 TRBV18 CASSPPGLEATGELFF TGTGCCAGCTCACCCCCGGGACTAGAGGCCACCGGGGAGCTGTTTTTT
TRBD1 . TRBJ2-7 TRBV6-1 CASSEGPTGVTYEQYF TGTGCCAGCAGTGAAGGCCCAACAGGGGTGACCTACGAGCAGTACTTC
. few TRBJ1-1 TRBV27 CASFQAGPYTEAFF TGTGCCAGCTTTCAGGCAGGGCCTTACACTGAAGCTTTCTTT
. . TRBJ2-3 TRBV7-9 CASSHPDWTDTQYF TGTGCCAGCAGCCATCCGGACTGGACAGATACGCAGTATTTT
TRBD1 . TRBJ1-4 TRBV27 CASLIRGRQGAHEKLFF TGTGCCAGCCTCATTCGGGGACGACAGGGGGCACACGAAAAACTGTTTTTT
. . TRBJ2-7 TRBV11-2 CASSLDQGAVSYEQYF TGTGCCAGCAGCTTAGATCAGGGTGCGGTATCCTACGAGCAGTACTTC
. few TRBJ1-2 TRBV7-9 CASSLGGRVDGYTF TGTGCCAGCAGCTTAGGCGGCAGGGTGGATGGCTACACCTTC
TRBD1 . TRBJ1-2 TRBV11-2 CASREAGGKTYGYTF TGTGCCAGCAGGGAAGCAGGGGGTAAGACCTATGGCTACACCTTC
TRBD2 . TRBJ2-1 TRBV30 CAWRRIRSGRAHEQFF TGTGCCTGGAGACGCATTAGGAGCGGGAGGGCCCATGAGCAGTTCTTC
. . TRBJ1-5 TRBV4-1 CASSQGGRGGQNQPQHF TGCGCCAGCAGCCAAGGGGGACGAGGGGGTCAAAATCAGCCCCAGCATTTT
TRBD2 once TRBJ2-7 TRBV5-4 CASSTGLAEVYEQYF TGTGCCAGCAGCACAGGACTAGCGGAGGTCTACGAGCAGTACTTC
TRBD1 . TRBJ2-5 TRBV4-1 CASSQRGYRGSGETQYF TGCGCCAGCAGCCAACGCGGCTACAGGGGGTCGGGGGAGACCCAGTACTTC
TRBD1 . TRBJ2-2 TRBV5-4 CASSRDRGVRNTGELFF TGTGCCAGCAGCAGGGACAGGGGAGTACGGAACACCGGGGAGCTGTTTTTT
. . TRBJ2-7 TRBV2 CASTGPGGPYEQYF TGTGCCAGCACCGGGCCTGGAGGCCCTTACGAGCAGTACTTC
. once TRBJ2-3 TRBV9 CASSPYSGLSDTQYF TGTGCCAGCAGCCCTTATTCGGGACTCTCAGATACGCAGTATTTT
. . TRBJ1-5 TRBV10-1 CASSAGGRGQPQHF TGCGCCAGCAGTGCTGGGGGCAGAGGTCAGCCCCAGCATTTT
TRBD2 once TRBJ2-1 TRBV9 CASSVASGGHSFF TGTGCCAGCAGCGTAGCTAGCGGGGGCCATAGTTTCTTC
TRBD1 once TRBJ2-3 TRBV29-1 CSVERGGQGFPSRGTDTQYF TGCAGCGTTGAACGGGGAGGACAGGGGTTCCCCTCTAGAGGCACAGATACGCAGTATTTT
TRBD2 . TRBJ2-1 TRBV11-2 CASSPGAAGRYNEQFF TGTGCCAGCAGCCCTGGGGCAGCGGGGAGATACAATGAGCAGTTCTTC
. . TRBJ2-7 TRBV7-8 CASSLVVSSYEQYF TGTGCCAGCAGCTTAGTAGTGAGCTCCTACGAGCAGTACTTC
. . TRBJ2-7 TRBV27 CASSNGRGRGQYF TGTGCCAGCAGCAATGGACGGGGCAGGGGGCAGTACTTC
. . TRBJ1-1 TRBV7-6 CASSLLSPQYLHPSTEAFF TGTGCCAGCAGCTTATTGAGCCCACAGTATCTTCATCCTTCCACTGAAGCTTTCTTT
. . TRBJ1-4 TRBV7-9 CASSLDRGSGEKLFF TGTGCCAGCAGCTTAGACCGGGGGAGTGGTGAAAAACTGTTTTTT
. . TRBJ1-6 TRBV30 CAWRPTRGRTAIGNNSPLHF TGTGCCTGGAGGCCGACCAGAGGACGGACAGCGATAGGAAATAATTCACCCCTCCACTTT
. . TRBJ2-1 TRBV7-2 CASSSPSLRANEQFF TGTGCCAGCAGCTCCCCCAGCCTCAGGGCAAACGAGCAGTTCTTC
TRBD1 few TRBJ1-1 TRBV18 CASSRSTGMNTEAFF TGTGCCAGCTCTCGTTCGACAGGGATGAACACTGAAGCTTTCTTT
. . TRBJ1-2 TRBV7-8 CASSATGGQKGYGYTF TGTGCCAGCAGCGCCACGGGGGGGCAGAAGGGCTATGGCTACACCTTC
. . TRBJ1-5 TRBV6-5 CASRRPGGPQHF TGTGCCAGCAGGCGGCCCGGGGGGCCCCAGCATTTT
TRBD1 . TRBJ2-2 TRBV2 CASKQGITGELFF TGTGCCAGCAAACAGGGGATCACCGGGGAGCTGTTTTTT
. . TRBJ2-5 TRBV27 CASSLSWQNQETQYF TGTGCCAGCAGTTTATCGTGGCAGAACCAAGAGACCCAGTACTTC
TRBD2 . TRBJ2-3 TRBV7-2 CASSFNSGVTDTQYF TGTGCCAGCAGCTTTAATAGCGGGGTTACAGATACGCAGTATTTT
. . TRBJ1-2 TRBV4-1 CASSHSGQSYGYTF TGCGCCAGCAGCCATTCCGGACAGTCCTATGGCTACACCTTC
TRBD1 . TRBJ1-2 TRBV5-8 CASSLGTVRKGYTF TGTGCCAGCAGCCTCGGGACAGTGAGGAAAGGCTACACCTTC
TRBD2 . TRBJ2-1 TRBV2 CASSEELAGYYNEQFF TGTGCCAGCAGTGAAGAACTAGCGGGGTACTACAATGAGCAGTTCTTC
. . TRBJ2-2 TRBV19 CASSILTQGFGELFF TGTGCCAGTAGCATTCTTACCCAGGGTTTCGGGGAGCTGTTTTTT
. . TRBJ1-4 TRBV27 CASSFLTPGGTNEKLFF TGTGCCAGCAGTTTCCTGACGCCCGGGGGGACTAATGAAAAACTGTTTTTT
TRBD1 . TRBJ1-2 TRBV19 CASSFFRDRVDGYTF TGTGCCAGTAGTTTCTTCAGGGACAGGGTCGACGGCTACACCTTC
. few TRBJ1-5 TRBV4-1 CASSPQGGNQPQHF TGCGCCAGCAGCCCACAGGGTGGCAATCAGCCCCAGCATTTT
. . TRBJ1-2 TRBV7-6 CASSLDSFPNYGYTF TGTGCCAGCAGCTTAGACAGCTTCCCTAACTATGGCTACACCTTC
TRBD2 . TRBJ2-5 TRBV23-1 CASSQLQGNGLAGVEQETQYF TGCGCCAGCAGTCAACTTCAGGGCAACGGACTAGCGGGAGTTGAACAAGAGACCCAGTACTTC
. . TRBJ2-3 TRBV5-6 CASSFPFLGEGTDTQYF TGTGCCAGCAGCTTCCCTTTCCTGGGTGAGGGAACAGATACGCAGTATTTT
TRBD1 . TRBJ2-5 TRBV5-1 CASRPGTVEETQYF TGCGCCAGCAGACCCGGGACAGTAGAAGAGACCCAGTACTTC
TRBD1 . TRBJ2-7 TRBV7-6 CASSFATDRGYYEQYF TGTGCCAGCAGCTTCGCGACGGACAGGGGTTACTACGAGCAGTACTTC
. . TRBJ1-4 TRBV6-6 CASKEGLNEKLFF TGTGCCAGTAAGGAGGGGCTTAATGAAAAACTGTTTTTT
. . TRBJ2-7 TRBV2 CASSDQGSNEQYF TGTGCCAGCAGTGACCAGGGTTCAAACGAGCAGTACTTC
TRBD1 . TRBJ1-6 TRBV4-3 CASSQDGQGNSSPLHF TGCGCCAGCAGCCAAGATGGACAGGGGAATAGTTCACCCCTCCACTTT
. . TRBJ1-2 TRBV5-5 CASSLAIAKGYTF TGTGCCAGCAGCTTGGCCATAGCAAAGGGCTACACCTTC
TRBD1 . TRBJ1-1 TRBV18 CASSPFMTGLYVAEAFF TGTGCCAGCTCACCCTTTATGACAGGGCTGTATGTAGCTGAAGCTTTCTTT
. . TRBJ2-6 TRBV27 CASSLAGSGANVLTF TGTGCCAGCAGTTTAGCAGGGTCCGGGGCCAACGTCCTGACTTTC
TRBD1 . TRBJ1-2 TRBV27 CASSPGQINYGYTF TGTGCCAGCAGTCCGGGACAGATCAACTATGGCTACACCTTC
TRBD1 . TRBJ2-5 TRBV5-5 CASSLEGRGPETQYF TGTGCCAGCAGCTTGGAGGGCAGGGGGCCAGAGACCCAGTACTTC
. . TRBJ2-1 TRBV9 CASSVRSLSSYNEQFF TGTGCCAGCAGCGTCAGAAGTCTCAGCTCCTACAATGAGCAGTTCTTC
TRBD1 few TRBJ2-1 TRBV19 CASAGGAGGYNEQFF TGTGCCAGTGCAGGTGGGGCAGGGGGATACAATGAGCAGTTCTTC
. . TRBJ2-5 TRBV18 CASSPFDRLETQYF TGTGCCAGCTCACCTTTCGACAGGCTGGAGACCCAGTACTTC